The 31 T cell receptor beta chains below come from one sample, sequenced in a study of T cells after yellow fever vaccination. TCRdb reprocessed the 5' RACE reads via MiXCR and lists one record per CDR3 protein. This sample has 300,000 or so distinct CDR3 sequences, with 10% to 15% found just once. Material: CD4+ T cells sorted from PBMCs, obtained 45 days after the yellow fever booster vaccination. These receptors were obtained from a man aged 25-40 years who received the YFV17D yellow fever vaccine.

This clonotype was found many times. The chain couples TRBV6-5 to TRBJ2-7, with 7 nucleotides matching TRBD1. This CDR3 spans 15 amino acids. In germline, CDR1 is MNHEY, CDR2 SVGAGI. Germline trimming cut 0 bases from V and 0 bases from J; bases unmatched to any gene: 2. The DNA of the CDR3 is TGTGCCAGCAGTTACTCGGGGACAGTCTCCTACGAGCAGTACTTC. It translates to CASSYSGTVSYEQYF.

Ten or more counts support this clonotype. The gene calls are TRBV7-9 and TRBJ2-5, with D perhaps TRBD1 (6 bases). V dropped 1 base and J dropped 3 bases, with 9 bases sitting between them. Germline V gene sequence: CDR1 SEHNR, CDR2 FQNEAQ (reference sequence). The CDR3 contains 14 residues. The CDR3 is CASSLGTAKETQYF. The CDR3 nucleotides read TGTGCCAGCAGCTTAGGGACAGCCAAAGAGACCCAGTACTTC.

This clonotype came up once. Here the CDR3 DNA reads TGCAGTGCTGGAGGGGGCGCGCACCAGCATTTT. Its translation: CSAGGGAHQHF. J is TRBJ1-5 and V is TRBV20-1; TRBD1 aligns across 7 bases. Germline assignment: CDR1 DFQATT and CDR2 SNEGSKA (reference sequence). With 5 bases clipped from V and 12 bases from J, the junction kept 7 bases outside the gene matches. This CDR3 region has 11 residues.

This clonotype has a count of ten or more. The chain carries TRBV15 and TRBJ2-4; no clear D. Germline assignment: CDR1 LNHNV and CDR2 YYDKDF (reference sequence). CDR3 length: 14 residues. V dropped 1 base and J dropped 6 bases, with 10 bases sitting between them. The CDR3 protein is CATSRVDGRNIQYF. DNA of the CDR3: TGTGCCACCAGCAGAGTTGACGGAAGAAACATTCAGTACTTC.

V is TRBV10-3 and J is TRBJ2-5; weak D call: TRBD1 (6 bases). Trimming removed 10 bases at V and 7 bases at J, with 25 bases between. The CDR3 has 15 residues. The germline V gene has CDR1 ENHRY and CDR2 SYGVKD. CDR3 amino acids: CATRQASGRNVTQYF. The CDR3 nucleotides read TGTGCCACCCGACAGGCATCGGGTCGGAATGTGACCCAGTACTTC.

The chain joins TRBV7-2 to TRBJ1-1; D perhaps matches TRBD1 (5 bases). The V gene's germline CDR1 is SGHTA and CDR2 FQGNSA. The CDR3 runs to 15 residues. The germline V and J ends were trimmed by 3 bases and 0 bases, with 11 bases remaining between them. As DNA, the CDR3 is TGTGCCAGCAGCTTTGTGGCAGGGTTGAACACTGAAGCTTTCTTT. Amino acids: CASSFVAGLNTEAFF.

This clonotype was found a few times. The chain links TRBV30 to TRBJ1-2; no clear D gene. V was pared by 2 bases and J by 0 bases, with 13 bases between. CDR1 is GTSNPN and CDR2 is SVGIG in the germline V gene (reference sequence). The CDR3 totals 15 residues. CDR3 sequence (DNA): TGTGCCTGGAGTCTAAGGACGTACGCTAACTATGGCTACACCTTC. It specifies CAWSLRTYANYGYTF.

There are many counts of this clonotype. The V gene is TRBV28, the J gene TRBJ2-5; D gene ambiguous. This CDR3 is 11 amino acids long. Trimming shortened V by 7 bases and J by 5 bases, and 8 bases separated the two germline ends. Germline loops: CDR1 MDHEN, CDR2 SYDVKM. The DNA of the CDR3 is TGTGCCAGCACCCCCGGGGAGACCCAGTACTTC. The encoded protein is CASTPGETQYF.

The gene calls are TRBV18 and TRBJ2-1; D not resolved. Per the germline V gene, CDR1 is KGHSH and CDR2 is LQKENI. The CDR3 extends over 15 amino acids. Trimming removed 7 bases from V and 9 bases from J, with 22 bases in between. The CDR3 DNA follows: TGTGCCAGCTTATACGCACGCAACGATATAGGTGAGCAGTTCTTC. This encodes CASLYARNDIGEQFF.

The V and J genes are TRBV7-2 and TRBJ1-3; D gene uncertain. Germline loops: CDR1 SGHTA, CDR2 FQGNSA. This CDR3 spans 17 amino acids. V gave up 2 bases and J gave up 1 base, with 15 bases separating them. The CDR3 DNA sequence: TGTGCCAGCAGCTTACCCCCCACGGGGAAATCTGGAAACACCATATATTTT. This gives the protein CASSLPPTGKSGNTIYF.

The sample holds many counts of this clonotype. The V and J genes are TRBV5-5 and TRBJ2-1, with TRBD2 as a possible D gene (5 bases). Germline V lookup: CDR1 SGHKS, CDR2 YYEKEE (reference sequence). V lost 7 bases to trimming and J lost 7 bases, with 21 bases between them. The CDR3 is 15 amino acids. The CDR3 sequence: CASAVRLAGLNEQFF. CDR3 nucleotides: TGTGCCAGCGCGGTGCGCCTAGCCGGTCTAAATGAGCAGTTCTTC. The full variable domain, with the rest looked up from reference TRBV5-5 and TRBJ2-1, is DAGVTQSPTHLIKTRGQQVTLRCSPISGHKSVSWYQQVLGQGPQFIFQYYEKEERGRGNFPDRFSARQFPNYSSELNVNALLLGDSALYLCASAVRLAGLNEQFFGPGTRLTVL.

This rearrangement joins TRBV20-1 to TRBJ2-2, with TRBD2 as a possible D gene (5 bases). CDR1 is DFQATT, CDR2 SNEGSKA, per germline (reference sequence). Trimming removed 6 bases at V and 8 bases at J, with 13 bases between. The CDR3 loop spans 12 amino acids. The CDR3 reads CSARMLAGELFF. The CDR3 nucleotides read TGCAGTGCCCGCATGCTAGCAGGGGAGCTGTTTTTT.

The sample holds a few counts of this clonotype. V usage is TRBV29-1 and J usage is TRBJ2-5; D is perhaps TRBD2 (5 bases). Trimming removed 2 bases at V and 4 bases at J, with 11 bases between. CDR1 and CDR2 from the germline V gene are SQVTM and ANQGSEA. This CDR3 is built from 13 residues. CDR3 bases: TGCAGCGTTGAAATACTAGTTGGAGAGACCCAGTACTTC. As protein: CSVEILVGETQYF.

The V gene is TRBV20-1, the J gene TRBJ2-1; perhaps TRBD2 as D (5 bases). The CDR3 loop spans 12 amino acids. The germline V gene encodes CDR1 DFQATT and CDR2 SNEGSKA (reference sequence). V shed 6 bases and J shed 7 bases, with 13 bases lying between them. The DNA for the CDR3 is TGCAGTGCGGCACCTGCGGGTAATGAGCAGTTCTTC. It is translated as CSAAPAGNEQFF.

This chain links TRBV20-1 with TRBJ2-7, with 8 nucleotides matching TRBD2. Germline V gene lookup returns CDR1 DFQATT and CDR2 SNEGSKA (reference sequence). The CDR3 covers 15 residues. The V and J ends lost 4 bases and 4 bases, in that order; junction bases with no gene match: 12. CDR3 sequence reads: CSATRPLAGVYEQYF. CDR3 DNA sequence: TGCAGTGCTACCCGCCCCCTAGCGGGCGTTTACGAGCAGTACTTC.

Many counts were recorded for this clonotype. This chain connects TRBV20-1 to TRBJ2-7; perhaps TRBD1 as D (5 bases). Trimming left V 5 bases short and J 0 bases short, with 17 bases between. The CDR3 has 15 amino acids. The germline V gene encodes CDR1 DFQATT and CDR2 SNEGSKA (reference sequence). The CDR3 bases are TGCAGTGCTGGCCCCAAGGACAAGAACTCCTACGAGCAGTACTTC. Its protein product is CSAGPKDKNSYEQYF.

This clonotype has a count of ten or more. The V call is TRBV20-1, the J call TRBJ2-1, with 7 bases identical to TRBD1. There are 14 residues in the CDR3. Germline CDR1 DFQATT, CDR2 SNEGSKA (reference sequence). V lost 6 bases and J lost 2; bases outside the gene matches: 7. The CDR3: CSAVQGTAYNEQFF. As DNA, the CDR3 is TGCAGTGCCGTACAGGGGACGGCCTACAATGAGCAGTTCTTC.

A few counts support this clonotype. The chain recombines TRBV7-2 with TRBJ2-7, with D maybe TRBD2 (6 bases). Germline-derived CDR1 and CDR2 are SGHTA and FQGNSA. The CDR3 has 15 amino acids. Trimming stripped 1 base from V and 2 bases from J, with 12 bases between. CDR3 region: CASSLDLARPYEQYF. CDR3 nucleotide sequence: TGTGCCAGCAGCTTAGACCTAGCGCGTCCCTACGAGCAGTACTTC.

The chain recombines TRBV5-1 with TRBJ2-1; 8 positions agree with TRBD2. The germline V gene encodes CDR1 SGHRS and CDR2 YFSETQ. This CDR3 spans 15 amino acids. V dropped 0 bases and J dropped 6; count of bases not matched to a gene: 5. In DNA, the CDR3 is TGCGCCAGCAGCTTGGCTATTAGCGGGATCAATGAGCAGTTCTTC. It translates to CASSLAISGINEQFF.

In this sample, this clonotype turned up a few times. The gene calls are TRBV19 and TRBJ2-3; D gene uncertain. The CDR3 runs 13 residues. The V end was cut by 1 base, the J end by 1 base, with 3 bases between. Per the germline V gene, CDR1 is LNHDA and CDR2 is SQIVND (reference sequence). The CDR3 DNA sequence: TGTGCCAGTAGTATAGCTCGCACAGATACGCAGTATTTT. Its protein product is CASSIARTDTQYF.

CDR3 DNA: TGTGCCAGCAGCTTAGGGAGGGCGAGCGAGCAGTACTTC. Translation: CASSLGRASEQYF. This chain joins TRBV7-9 and TRBJ2-7; a possible D gene is TRBD2 (6 bases). Trimming removed 1 base from V and 6 bases from J, with 10 bases in between. CDR1 and CDR2 (germline): SEHNR, FQNEAQ (reference sequence). The CDR3 loop spans 13 amino acids. The variable domain in full, completed from reference TRBV7-9 and TRBJ2-7, reads DTGVSQNPRHKITKRGQNVTFRCDPISEHNRLYWYRQTLGQGPEFLTYFQNEAQLEKSRLLSDRFSAERPKGSFSTLEIQRTEQGDSAMYLCASSLGRASEQYFGPGTRLTVT.

The V and J genes are TRBV18 and TRBJ2-1; perhaps D is TRBD1 or TRBD2 (5 bases each). Germline V gene lookup returns CDR1 KGHSH and CDR2 LQKENI. The ends were cut back, 3 bases at V and 0 bases at J, with 12 bases in the middle. The length of the CDR3 is 16 residues. The CDR3 protein is CASSPPGTSSYNEQFF. CDR3 coding DNA: TGTGCCAGCTCACCGCCCGGGACGAGCTCCTACAATGAGCAGTTCTTC.

CDR3 protein: CASRTPGRGYTF. The CDR3 DNA reads TGTGCCAGCAGGACCCCGGGCCGTGGCTACACCTTC. The V call is TRBV28, the J call TRBJ1-2, with D unresolved. Germline V gene data show CDR1 as MDHEN and CDR2 as SYDVKM. Trimming stripped 6 bases from V and 7 bases from J, with 12 bases between. There are 12 residues in the CDR3.

This chain connects TRBV5-1 to TRBJ2-3; 9 bases line up with TRBD2. The CDR3 covers 16 residues. V was clipped by 2 bases and J by 2 bases; unmatched bases: 6. The germline CDR1 and CDR2 sequences are SGHRS and YFSETQ. As DNA, the CDR3 is TGCGCCAGCAGCTTACGACTAGCGGTGAACACAGATACGCAGTATTTT. Translation gives CASSLRLAVNTDTQYF.

The chain links TRBV30 to TRBJ1-2, with D possibly TRBD1 on 5 matching bases. Germline V gene lookup returns CDR1 GTSNPN and CDR2 SVGIG (reference sequence). CDR3 length: 12 residues. V lost 4 bases and J lost 5, with 11 bases in between. This CDR3 is CAWKVGEYGYTF. CDR3 in DNA: TGTGCCTGGAAGGTGGGGGAGTATGGCTACACCTTC.

This clonotype was seen more than once but under ten times. The chain joins TRBV7-9 to TRBJ1-5; TRBD1 matches 8 bases. The CDR3 spans 14 residues. Germline CDR1 and CDR2: SEHNR and FQNEAQ (reference sequence). Losses at the gene ends were 2 bases for V and 5 bases for J; bases not matched to a gene: 2. CDR3 amino acids: CASSLQGADQPQHF. The CDR3 bases are TGTGCCAGCAGCTTACAGGGGGCCGATCAGCCCCAGCATTTT.

This chain joins TRBV29-1 and TRBJ2-7; D ambiguous. The CDR3 has 12 amino acids. Trimming cost V 4 bases and J 2 bases, with 9 bases left between them. Germline V gene sequence: CDR1 SQVTM, CDR2 ANQGSEA. CDR3 sequence reads: CSVAFGTYEQYF. For the CDR3, the DNA is TGCAGCGTTGCGTTTGGGACCTACGAGCAGTACTTC.

The chain couples TRBV6-5 to TRBJ2-5; unclear D gene. This CDR3 has 15 residues. Per germline, CDR1 MNHEY and CDR2 SVGAGI. V gave up 0 bases and J gave up 0 bases, with 8 bases separating them. CDR3 nucleotides: TGTGCCAGCAGTTACTCGAGGCGTTACCAAGAGACCCAGTACTTC. Translation: CASSYSRRYQETQYF.

In this sample, this clonotype turned up a few times. The V and J genes are TRBV6-5 and TRBJ2-3; 9 bases fit TRBD1. Germline V lookup: CDR1 MNHEY, CDR2 SVGAGI. This CDR3 comprises 15 residues. The V segment lost 6 bases and the J segment 5 bases; nucleotides outside the gene matches: 9. The CDR3 DNA reads as TGTGCCAGCAGATATAACAGGGGGCGCGGAGATACGCAGTATTTT. This gives the protein CASRYNRGRGDTQYF.

This clonotype was counted a few times. The chain combines TRBV6-1 with TRBJ2-2; maybe TRBD2 (6 bases). V was trimmed by 4 bases and J by 0 bases, leaving 27 bases between them. CDR1 MNHNS and CDR2 SASEGT come from the germline V gene. CDR3 size: 21 residues. This chain's CDR3 is CASSAPTWRGRNLANTGELFF. The CDR3 region has the DNA TGTGCCAGCAGTGCCCCTACTTGGCGGGGAAGAAACCTCGCGAACACCGGGGAGCTGTTTTTT.

The table lists this clonotype with a few counts. The V call is TRBV29-1, the J call TRBJ2-1, with 10 bases that match TRBD2. Germline CDR1 is SQVTM and CDR2 is ANQGSEA. The CDR3 covers 13 residues. CDR3 in DNA: TGCAGGCCATCTAGCGGGAGTAAGGATGAGCAGTTCTTC. Its translation: CRPSSGSKDEQFF.